This TCR beta chain was sequenced for a study of beta chain features in type 1 diabetes. V lost 2 bases to trimming and J lost 3 bases; unmatched junction nucleotides: 3. Germline CDR1 and CDR2: GTSNPN and SVGIG (reference sequence). This CDR3 contains 13 residues. Study-wide points: It was not settled here whether HLA type affects TCRB rearrangement. cDNA-based reads could over-represent cells with high TCR expression. At VDJ recombination sites, type 1 diabetes patients had fewer insertions and more deleted nucleotides. Type 1 diabetes patients showed a moderate but significant shortening of TCRB CDR3s in all four CD4+ subsets.

This clone was counted only a few times. Its cognate antigen is unknown. All of the isolated RNA was reverse transcribed, so expressed TCRB transcripts were sequenced. Generated by immunoSEQ multiplex PCR, the TCRdb table keeps only in-frame clones and is missing some. The sample records fewer than 300,000 clones, roughly 22% being singletons. The material sequenced was naive CD4+ T cells from blood. The source of this sequence is a woman between 35 and 50 years old with type 1 diabetes. The rearrangement links TRBV30 to TRBJ1-2; 7 nucleotides align to TRBD1. In nucleotides, the CDR3 is TGTGCCTGGAGTCCCACAGGGGACTATGGCTACACCTTC. Translated: CAWSPTGDYGYTF.